The TCR beta chain described here comes from a study of blood T cells in healthy people across ages (dated by TCRdb to between 2015 and 2016). For the wider study: In model experiments, template switching captured about one uniquely barcoded TCR beta cDNA molecule for every two T cells. To track age-related changes in TCR beta repertoire diversity, the study relied on deep sequencing normalized with unique cDNA molecular identifiers. Four age groups were formed from the donors: young (average approximately 15 years), middle-aged (just under 40), aged (approximately 60) and long-lived (82). To avoid experimental bias, donors of different ages were spread randomly across the sequencing lanes. The study analyzed two additional independent replicas of 1 million unique cDNA reads from the same blood draw for two donors, one aged 18 to 30 and one aged 80 or older.

From its cysteine to its phenylalanine, the CDR3 spans 15 amino acids. This entry keeps only the CDR3 DNA: 45 bases, framed from base 1. Trimming at the junction amounts to 0 bases on V and 8 bases on J, and the germline ends lie 13 bases apart. CDR1 and CDR2 are drawn from the germline V gene: ENHRY, SYGVKD. The approximately 40 donors, aged roughly 6 to 90 years, were systemically healthy Caucasian individuals from Russia. Each donor gave 8.5 to 10 milliliters of peripheral blood, collected into EDTA-treated Vacutainer tubes. Ficoll-Paque density-gradient centrifugation was used to isolate PBMCs, with at least 6.5 million obtained per sample. Trizol reagent was used to extract total RNA from the PBMCs, yielding at least 5.5 micrograms per sample. Naive CD45RAhigh/CD27high T cell percentages were measured by flow cytometry on a PBMC aliquot from every donor. Library preparation was by 5' RACE. The reads were generated on an Illumina HiSeq 2500. A second roughly 7 to 11 cycle PCR used a sample-barcoded 5' primer and a J-beta primer mix. Each TCR beta cDNA molecule received a unique molecular identifier from a template-switch 5' adaptor carrying 12 random nucleotides. At least 2.5 million CDR3-containing paired-end reads were obtained from each sample. The Mint cDNA synthesis kit, primed by a TRBC-specific oligonucleotide, was used to synthesize first-strand cDNA from all RNA. Following uracil-DNA glycosylase treatment, all cDNA underwent a first 18-cycle PCR with the universal primers M1SS and BC2_uni_R. On the study's bioinformatics: For normalization, 1 million high-quality reads, each with a distinct molecular identifier, were randomly selected from each sample. Instead of being binned into consensus sequences, reads that shared molecular identifiers were thrown out. MiTCR, with a Q25 quality threshold and the strictest error-elimination algorithm, was used for CDR3 identification, clonotype clustering and error correction. A nonparametric unseen species model with Euler transformation was used to estimate a lower bound on total TCR beta diversity. Through fastp at Q25 and MiXCR, TCRdb rebuilt clones from the public reads, retaining in-frame beta chains. Records with the same CDR3 protein are collapsed into one entry carrying the most frequent genes and DNA. In this record, the V and J calls reflect TCRdb's handling and not the investigators' own analysis. The sample contains about 1.1 million distinct CDR3 sequences, 35% to 45% of them found a single time. Less than 15% of the sample rests with the top ten.

What the research found in general, with its limitations: As age increased, observed TCR beta diversity per million T cells dropped in a roughly linear way, and a significant reduction was already evident by age 40. The long-lived group showed more naive CD4+ T cells, fewer expanded clones and increased TCR diversity than the aged group, suggesting age selection. Bulk unsorted PBMC profiling prevented conclusive comparison of naive and antigen-experienced compartments. Estimates of total diversity from one million sequenced T cells were regarded as lower bounds and underestimates. The CMV infection status of donors was not known, potentially confounding age-related changes in expanded clonotypes. Observed TCR beta diversity correlated strongly with the percentage of naive T cells measured by flow cytometry.

This clonotype was counted a few times. Its antigen target is currently unknown. No base qualities exist here, and no much larger clone lies one base off it. The sample taken for sequencing was blood. The chain is made from TRBV10-3 and TRBJ1-4; the D gene is perhaps TRBD1, on 5 matching bases. The TCR comes from a man aged 18 to 29 in good health. The nucleotide sequence reads TGTGCCATCAGTGAGTCGACAGCGGTTGGAGAAAAACTGTTTTTT. Translated, it reads CAISESTAVGEKLFF.